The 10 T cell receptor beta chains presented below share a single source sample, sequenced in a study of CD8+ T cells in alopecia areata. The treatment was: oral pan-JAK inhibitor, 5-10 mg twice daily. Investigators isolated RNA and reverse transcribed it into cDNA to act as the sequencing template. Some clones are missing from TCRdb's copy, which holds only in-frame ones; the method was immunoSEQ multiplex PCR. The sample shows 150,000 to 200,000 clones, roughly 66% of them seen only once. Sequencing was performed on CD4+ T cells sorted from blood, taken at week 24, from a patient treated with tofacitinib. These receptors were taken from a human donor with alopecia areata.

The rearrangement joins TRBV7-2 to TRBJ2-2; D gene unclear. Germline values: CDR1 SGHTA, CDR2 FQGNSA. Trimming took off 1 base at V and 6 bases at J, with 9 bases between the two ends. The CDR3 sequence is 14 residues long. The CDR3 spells CASSLGGTAGELFF. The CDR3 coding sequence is TGTGCCAGCAGCTTAGGGGGTACGGCCGGGGAGCTGTTTTTT.

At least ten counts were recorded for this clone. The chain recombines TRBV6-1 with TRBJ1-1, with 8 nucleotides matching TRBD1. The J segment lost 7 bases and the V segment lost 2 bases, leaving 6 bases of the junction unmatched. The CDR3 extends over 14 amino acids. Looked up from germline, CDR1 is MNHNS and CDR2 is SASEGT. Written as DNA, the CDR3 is TGTGCCAGCAGTGAACTCCAGGGGGCCGGTGAAGCTTTCTTT. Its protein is CASSELQGAGEAFF.

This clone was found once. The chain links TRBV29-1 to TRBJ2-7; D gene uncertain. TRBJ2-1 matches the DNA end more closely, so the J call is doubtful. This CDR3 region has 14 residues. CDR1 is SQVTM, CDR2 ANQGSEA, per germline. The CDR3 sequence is CSVFRRNQYNEQFF. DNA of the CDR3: TGCAGCGTTTTCCGACGAAACCAATACAATGAGCAGTTCTTC.

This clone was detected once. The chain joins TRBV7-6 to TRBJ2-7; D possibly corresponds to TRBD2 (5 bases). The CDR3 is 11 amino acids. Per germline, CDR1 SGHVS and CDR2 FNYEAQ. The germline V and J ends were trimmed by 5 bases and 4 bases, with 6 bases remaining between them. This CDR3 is CASSPGYEQYF. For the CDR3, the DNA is TGTGCCAGCAGCCCGGGGTACGAGCAGTACTTC.

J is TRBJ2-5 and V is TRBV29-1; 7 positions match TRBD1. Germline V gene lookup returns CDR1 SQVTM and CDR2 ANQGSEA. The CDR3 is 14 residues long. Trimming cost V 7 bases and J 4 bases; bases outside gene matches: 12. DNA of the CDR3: TGCAGCGCTTCGCACGGACAGGTATCAGAGACCCAGTACTTC. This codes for CSASHGQVSETQYF. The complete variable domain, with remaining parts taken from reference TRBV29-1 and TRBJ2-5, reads SAVISQKPSRDICQRGTSLTIQCQVDSQVTMMFWYRQQPGQSLTLIATANQGSEATYESGFVIDKFPISRPNLTFSTLTVSNMSPEDSSIYLCSASHGQVSETQYFGPGTRLLVL.

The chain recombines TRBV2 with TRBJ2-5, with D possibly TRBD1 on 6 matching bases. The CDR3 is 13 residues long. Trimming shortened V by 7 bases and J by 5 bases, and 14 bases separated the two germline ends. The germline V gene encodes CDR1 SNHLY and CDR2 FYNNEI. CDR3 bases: TGTGCCAGCAAGGGGGACGTAAAGGAGACCCAGTACTTC. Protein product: CASKGDVKETQYF. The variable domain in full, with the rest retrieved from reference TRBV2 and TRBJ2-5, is EPEVTQTPSHQVTQMGQEVILRCVPISNHLYFYWYRQILGQKVEFLVSFYNNEISEKSEIFDDQFSVERPDGSNFTLKIRSTKLEDSAMYFCASKGDVKETQYFGPGTRLLVL.

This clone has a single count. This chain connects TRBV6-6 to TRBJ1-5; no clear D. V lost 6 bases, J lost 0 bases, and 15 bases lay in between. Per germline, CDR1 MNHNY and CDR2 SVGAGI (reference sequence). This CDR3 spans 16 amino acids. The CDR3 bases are TGTGCCAGCAGCGGGCCTCCGTTGGATAGCAATCAGCCCCAGCATTTT. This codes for CASSGPPLDSNQPQHF.

The CDR3 spells CASSLARPPDTQYF. DNA for the CDR3: TGTGCCAGCAGCTTAGCGCGGCCGCCAGATACGCAGTATTTT. The chain has TRBV7-2 and TRBJ2-3; the D is unclear. Trimming shortened V by 0 bases and J by 4 bases, and 8 bases separated the two germline ends. The CDR3 covers 14 residues. Germline CDR1 reads SGHTA; CDR2 reads FQGNSA.

The CDR3 reads CAWKPPGTMPETQYF. The CDR3 DNA is TGTGCCTGGAAGCCACCCGGGACGATGCCAGAGACCCAGTACTTC. The genes are TRBV30 and TRBJ2-5; D is tentatively TRBD1 or TRBD2 (5 bases each). V lost 4 bases to trimming and J lost 4 bases, with 19 bases between them. In germline, CDR1 is GTSNPN, CDR2 SVGIG (reference sequence). The CDR3 sequence is 15 residues long.

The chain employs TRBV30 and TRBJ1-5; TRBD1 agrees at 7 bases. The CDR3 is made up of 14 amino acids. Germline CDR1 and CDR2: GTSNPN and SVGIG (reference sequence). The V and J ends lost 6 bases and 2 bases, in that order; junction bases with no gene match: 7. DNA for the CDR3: TGTGCCTGCCTGACAGGGACGGGCAATCAGCCCCAGCATTTT. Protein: CACLTGTGNQPQHF.